The present T cell receptor beta chain was sequenced within a study of spatial heterogeneity in lung cancer. Study information: Fewer alpha-chain than beta-chain sequences were consistently detected.

TCRdb recomputed calls from the 5' RACE reads with MiXCR, one row per CDR3 protein. The table includes 650 to 850 distinct CDR3 sequences, 15% detected once. The time point: sample taken at primary tumor resection. Sequencing was performed on whole RNA extracted from tumor and nontumor lung tissue, or from frozen PBMC, and the material was left unsorted. The CDR3 covers 15 residues. Germline V gives CDR1 SNHLY, CDR2 FYNNEI. Trimming stripped 6 bases from V and 1 base from J, with 15 bases between. By proportion, this clonotype is medium-sized. Sample: normal lung tissue next to the tumor, taken at surgery. The chain is built from TRBV2 and TRBJ2-5; D is ambiguous. This clonotype was obtained from a male donor with early-stage non-small cell lung cancer. The CDR3, as DNA: TGTGCCAGCAGAGCGACGGCTGGTCGCCAAGAGACCCAGTACTTC. This codes for CASRATAGRQETQYF.